This T cell receptor (beta chain) was sequenced during a study of blood T cell repertoires in COVID-19. Turning to the study itself: In each case, the material was cDNA or gDNA derived from T cells, B-cell-depleted T cells, or PBMCs.

The CDR3 contains 12 residues. Trimming took 4 bases from V and 7 from J, leaving 14 bases between them. Looked up from germline, CDR1 is GTSNPN and CDR2 is SVGIG (reference sequence). This table comes from immunoSEQ multiplex PCR, and its TCRdb copy is limited to in-frame clones, with some not included. The sample yields around 310,000 clones, about nine tenths seen once. Sequencing was performed on peripheral blood. This receptor was identified in a woman in her thirties with COVID-19, enrolled during active disease. The V and J genes are TRBV30 and TRBJ2-7; the D gene is possibly TRBD2 (7 bases). The DNA of the CDR3 is TGTGCCTGGACCGCGAGGGGGGGGGAGCAGTACTTC. Translated, it gives CAWTARGGEQYF.